These 7 T cell receptor beta chains were all obtained from the same sample, sequenced in a study of identical twins. TCRdb re-derived calls from the 5' RACE reads in MiXCR, one entry per CDR3 protein. The sample gives hundreds of thousands of distinct CDR3 sequences, roughly 20% of which show up once; around 13% is in the top ten. These same data were also listed under a study on T cells expressing NK-cell markers.

Input material: PBMCs. The receptor source for this set is a woman under 30 in good health.

A few counts support this clonotype. The chain combines TRBV5-1 with TRBJ1-1; unclear D gene. Germline V CDR1 and CDR2: SGHRS, YFSETQ. The CDR3 extends over 15 amino acids. V gave up 6 bases and J gave up 0 bases, with 15 bases separating them. The CDR3 DNA follows: TGCGCCAGCAATAGGGCAGGTATGATGAACACTGAAGCTTTCTTT. It encodes CASNRAGMMNTEAFF.

This clonotype was found a few times. The CDR3, as DNA: TGCAGTGCTAGAGAGATAGCAGAAAAACTGTTTTTT. Its translation is CSAREIAEKLFF. The chain uses TRBV20-1 and TRBJ1-4; D uncertain. V lost 0 bases to trimming and J lost 8 bases, with 7 bases between them. The CDR3 runs 12 residues. Germline CDR1 reads DFQATT; CDR2 reads SNEGSKA (reference sequence).

The chain couples TRBV6-5 to TRBJ2-6, with D possibly TRBD1 on 6 matching bases. V lost 4 bases and J lost 3, with 16 bases in between. Per the germline V gene, CDR1 is MNHEY and CDR2 is SVGAGI. The CDR3 is made up of 17 amino acids. CDR3 loop: CASSSLQGRSGANVLTF. CDR3 nucleotide sequence: TGTGCCAGCAGTTCTTTACAGGGAAGAAGTGGGGCCAACGTCCTGACTTTC.

The chain recombines TRBV6-5 with TRBJ2-4, with TRBD2 as a possible D gene (5 bases). From germline, CDR1 is MNHEY and CDR2 SVGAGI. The CDR3 contains 16 residues. V was clipped by 2 bases and J by 0 bases, with 11 bases between them. The CDR3 loop reads CASSYGPGLAKNIQYF. The DNA of the CDR3 is TGTGCCAGCAGTTACGGGCCGGGATTAGCCAAAAACATTCAGTACTTC.

The CDR3 loop reads CASSPGGGAAFF. CDR3 sequence (DNA): TGTGCCAGCAGCCCCGGTGGAGGGGCAGCTTTCTTT. The V call is TRBV7-3, the J call TRBJ1-1; D possibly corresponds to TRBD1 (5 bases). V lost 5 bases, J lost 10 bases, and 14 bases lay in between. Per the germline V gene, CDR1 is SGHTA and CDR2 is FQGTGA. The CDR3 extends over 12 amino acids.

The rearrangement uses TRBV11-2 and TRBJ1-1; no clear D gene. This CDR3 spans 11 amino acids. V dropped 5 bases and J dropped 8 bases, with 9 bases sitting between them. Germline lookup yields CDR1 SGHAT and CDR2 FQNNGV. The chain's CDR3 is CASSHRVEAFF. The CDR3 region has the DNA TGTGCCAGCAGCCATCGGGTCGAAGCTTTCTTT.

This chain connects TRBV3-1 to TRBJ1-5, with no clear D. Germline loops: CDR1 LGHDT, CDR2 YNNKEL (reference sequence). V was trimmed by 1 base and J by 3 bases, leaving 10 bases between them. This CDR3 is 15 amino acids long. The CDR3 loop is CASSQVVGDNQPQHF. The CDR3, as DNA: TGTGCCAGCAGCCAAGTTGTTGGGGACAATCAGCCCCAGCATTTT.